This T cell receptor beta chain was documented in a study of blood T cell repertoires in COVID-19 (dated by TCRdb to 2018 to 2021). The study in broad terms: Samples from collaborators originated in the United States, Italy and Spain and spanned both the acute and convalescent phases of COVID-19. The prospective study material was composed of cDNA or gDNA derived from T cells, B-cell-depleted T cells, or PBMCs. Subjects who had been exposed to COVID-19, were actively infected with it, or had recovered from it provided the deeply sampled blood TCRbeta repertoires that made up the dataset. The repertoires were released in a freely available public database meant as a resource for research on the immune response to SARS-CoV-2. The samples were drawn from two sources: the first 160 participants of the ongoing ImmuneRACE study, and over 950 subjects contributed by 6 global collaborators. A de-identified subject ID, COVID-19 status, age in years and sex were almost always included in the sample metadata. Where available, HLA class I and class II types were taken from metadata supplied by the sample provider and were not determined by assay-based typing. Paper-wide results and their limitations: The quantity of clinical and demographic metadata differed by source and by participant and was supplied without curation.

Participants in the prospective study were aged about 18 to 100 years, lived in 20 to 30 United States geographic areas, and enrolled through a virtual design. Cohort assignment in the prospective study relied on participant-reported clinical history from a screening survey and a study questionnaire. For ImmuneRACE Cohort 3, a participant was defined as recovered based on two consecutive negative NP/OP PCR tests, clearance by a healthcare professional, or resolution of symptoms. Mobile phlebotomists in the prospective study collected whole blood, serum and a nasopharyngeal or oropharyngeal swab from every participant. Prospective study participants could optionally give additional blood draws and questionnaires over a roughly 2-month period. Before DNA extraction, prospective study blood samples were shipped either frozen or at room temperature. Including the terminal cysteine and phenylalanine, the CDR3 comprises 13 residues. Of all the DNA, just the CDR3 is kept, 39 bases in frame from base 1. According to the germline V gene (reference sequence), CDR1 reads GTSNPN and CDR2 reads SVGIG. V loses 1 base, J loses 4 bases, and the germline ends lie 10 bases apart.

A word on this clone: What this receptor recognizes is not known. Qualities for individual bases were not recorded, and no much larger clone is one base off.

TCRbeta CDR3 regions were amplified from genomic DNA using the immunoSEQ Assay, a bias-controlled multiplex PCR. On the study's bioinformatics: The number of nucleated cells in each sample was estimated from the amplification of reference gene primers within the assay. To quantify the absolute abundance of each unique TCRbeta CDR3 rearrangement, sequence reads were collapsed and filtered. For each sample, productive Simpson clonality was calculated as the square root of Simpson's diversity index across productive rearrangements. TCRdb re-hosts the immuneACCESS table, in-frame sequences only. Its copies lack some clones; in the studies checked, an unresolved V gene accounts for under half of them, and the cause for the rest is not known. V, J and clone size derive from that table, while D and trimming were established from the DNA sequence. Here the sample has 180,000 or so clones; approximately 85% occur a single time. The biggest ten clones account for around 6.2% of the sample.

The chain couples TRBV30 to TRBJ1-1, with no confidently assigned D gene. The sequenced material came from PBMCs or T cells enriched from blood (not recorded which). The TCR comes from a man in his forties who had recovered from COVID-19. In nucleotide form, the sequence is TGTGCCTGGAGTGGGCCCCGGGGCACTGAAGCTTTCTTT. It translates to CAWSGPRGTEAFF.